This TCR beta chain was retrieved from a study of OX40 agonist ivuxolimab in advanced cancers. Looking at the study overall: The costimulatory receptor OX40 (CD134) was targeted by ivuxolimab, a fully human IgG2 agonistic monoclonal antibody. Intravenous ivuxolimab was administered to patients every 2 weeks at six dose levels: 0.01, 0.1, 0.3, 1.5, 3 and 10 mg/kg. Of the roughly 52 dose-escalation patients, hepatocellular carcinoma was present in around 20, melanoma in approximately 15, renal cell carcinoma in 9 and head and neck cancer in 9. In the dose-escalation cohort, roughly 80% of patients were male, and the mean age was roughly 60 years, with a range of about 23 to 90. Prior anti-PD-1, anti-PD-L1 or anti-CTLA-4 therapy was permitted, and checkpoint inhibitors had been received by approximately 39% of dose-escalation patients. Partial responses occurred in three dose-escalation patients, of whom one had hepatocellular carcinoma and two had cutaneous melanoma. Peripheral TCRbeta sequencing was intended to test whether TCR sequence diversity was altered and clonal T-cell expansion was caused by ivuxolimab. The paper covers the monotherapy dose-escalation part of the phase I ivuxolimab trial, which included N ≈ 50 patients.

Patients with a history of autoimmune disease or receiving systemic immunosuppression were excluded from the trial. Peripheral blood for TCR sequencing was drawn from every dose cohort at baseline, at cycle 4 day 1 and at cycle 7 day 1. Samples were obtained from an open-label, multicenter, first-in-human phase I dose-escalation trial of ivuxolimab. The trial enrolled adults with locally advanced or metastatic head and neck squamous cell, hepatocellular, melanoma or renal cell carcinoma. Before TCR sequencing, CD4+ T cells and CD8+ T cells were sorted from peripheral blood as separate populations. General study outcomes and caveats: Low levels of normalized T-cell clonal expansion were also seen in some patients who did not respond. In the 0.1-3.0 mg/kg groups, partial responders were among the patients with the lowest normalized peripheral clonal expansion, particularly in CD8+ T cells. Which antigens the clonally expanded peripheral T cells were specific for was not determined. Clonal expansion of both CD4+ and CD8+ blood T cells was observed from baseline to week 6 at doses 0.1 to 3.0 mg/kg. On average, CD8+ T cells showed more expanded clones than CD4+ T cells after ivuxolimab.

About this clone: What this receptor recognizes is not known. Base qualities were left out, and no much larger clone turns up one base away.

Genomic DNA was extracted from sorted cells for sequencing of the TCRbeta CDR3 region. The immunoSEQ Assay was used for sequencing of TCRbeta CDR3 regions. The table comes from immuneACCESS by way of TCRdb, which keeps in-frame sequences with V and J called. Part of the clones is missing from these tables; in studies checked, under half for an unresolved V gene and the rest for unknown reasons. The sample profile shows around 67,000 clones; roughly 80% of them were found once. Around 1.3% of the sample is held by the ten biggest clonotypes. V loses 4 bases, J loses 4 bases, and the germline ends lie 4 bases apart. CDR1 ENHRY and CDR2 SYGVKD were looked up in the germline V gene. The CDR3, cysteine through phenylalanine, is 12 amino acids long. The entry retains the CDR3 DNA only, 36 bases that are in frame from base 1.

The chain is assembled from TRBV10-3 and TRBJ2-2; the D gene is unclear. Sequenced here: CD4+ or CD8+ T cells sorted from blood, sampled in a trial of the OX40 agonist ivuxolimab. The source is an adult with an advanced solid tumor such as melanoma, head and neck, liver or kidney cancer. The bases read TGTGCCATCAGTGTGGGCACCGGGGAGCTGTTTTTT. Translated, it gives CAISVGTGELFF.